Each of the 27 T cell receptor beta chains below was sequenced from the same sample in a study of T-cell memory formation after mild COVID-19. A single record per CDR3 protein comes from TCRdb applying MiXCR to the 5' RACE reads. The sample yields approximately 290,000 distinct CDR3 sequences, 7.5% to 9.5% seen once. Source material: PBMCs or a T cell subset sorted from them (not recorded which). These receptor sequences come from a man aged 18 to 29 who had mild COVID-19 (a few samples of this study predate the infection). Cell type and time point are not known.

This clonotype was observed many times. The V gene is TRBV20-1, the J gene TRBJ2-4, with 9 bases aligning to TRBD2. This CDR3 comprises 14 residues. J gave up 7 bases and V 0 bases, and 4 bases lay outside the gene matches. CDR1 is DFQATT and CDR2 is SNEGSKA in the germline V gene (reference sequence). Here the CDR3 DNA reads TGCAGTGCTAGAGATCGCGGGGGGGCCAACATTCAGTACTTC. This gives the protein CSARDRGGANIQYF.

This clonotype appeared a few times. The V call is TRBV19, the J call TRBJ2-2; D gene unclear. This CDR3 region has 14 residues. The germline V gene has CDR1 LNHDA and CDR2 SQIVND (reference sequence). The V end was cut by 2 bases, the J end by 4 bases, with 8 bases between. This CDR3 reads CASSILASTGELFF. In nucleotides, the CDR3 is TGTGCCAGTAGTATATTGGCCTCCACCGGGGAGCTGTTTTTT. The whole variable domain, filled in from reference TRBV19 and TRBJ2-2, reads DGGITQSPKYLFRKEGQNVTLSCEQNLNHDAMYWYRQDPGQGLRLIYYSQIVNDFQKGDIAEGYSVSREKKESFPLTVTSAQKNPTAFYLCASSILASTGELFFGEGSRLTVL.

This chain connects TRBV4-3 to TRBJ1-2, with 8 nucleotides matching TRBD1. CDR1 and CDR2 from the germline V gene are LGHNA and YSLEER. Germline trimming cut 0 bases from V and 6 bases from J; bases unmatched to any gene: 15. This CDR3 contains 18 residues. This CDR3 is CASSQDYPGGVLENGYTF. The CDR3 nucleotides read TGCGCCAGCAGCCAAGATTACCCAGGGGGCGTTTTGGAAAATGGCTACACCTTC.

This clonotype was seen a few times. The CDR3 reads CASSNGRRGLLETQYF. CDR3 coding DNA: TGTGCCAGCAGTAACGGTCGGCGGGGACTATTAGAGACCCAGTACTTC. This chain uses TRBV7-3 with TRBJ2-5; 7 bases map to TRBD2. V dropped 6 bases and J dropped 4; count of bases not matched to a gene: 14. Germline V lookup: CDR1 SGHTA, CDR2 FQGTGA. CDR3 length: 16 amino acids.

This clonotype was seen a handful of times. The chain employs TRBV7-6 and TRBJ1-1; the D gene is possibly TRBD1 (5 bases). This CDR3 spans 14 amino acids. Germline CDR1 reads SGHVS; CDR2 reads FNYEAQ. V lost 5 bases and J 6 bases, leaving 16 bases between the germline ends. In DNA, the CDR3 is TGTGCCAGCAGCCGGGGACTAAGAGGGTCTGAAGCTTTCTTT. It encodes CASSRGLRGSEAFF.

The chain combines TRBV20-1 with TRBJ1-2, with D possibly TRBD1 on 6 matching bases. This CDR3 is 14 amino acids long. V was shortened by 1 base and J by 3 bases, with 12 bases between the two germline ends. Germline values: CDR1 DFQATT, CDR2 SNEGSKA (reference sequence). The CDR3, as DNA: TGCAGTGCTAGAGCCCTCGACAGGTACTATGGCTACACCTTC. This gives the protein CSARALDRYYGYTF.

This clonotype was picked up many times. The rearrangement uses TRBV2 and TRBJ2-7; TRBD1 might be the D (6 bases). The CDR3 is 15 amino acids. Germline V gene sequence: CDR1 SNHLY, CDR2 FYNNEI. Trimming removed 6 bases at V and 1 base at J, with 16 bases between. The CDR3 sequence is CASSPTGFGSYEQYV. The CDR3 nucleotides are TGTGCCAGCAGCCCCACAGGGTTCGGGTCCTACGAGCAGTACGTC.

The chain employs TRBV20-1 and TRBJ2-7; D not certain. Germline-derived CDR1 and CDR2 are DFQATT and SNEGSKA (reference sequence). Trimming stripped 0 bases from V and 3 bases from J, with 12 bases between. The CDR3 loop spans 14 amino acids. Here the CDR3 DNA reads TGCAGTGCTAGAGAAGTCTTGGGGAACTACGAGCAGTACGTC. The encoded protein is CSAREVLGNYEQYV.

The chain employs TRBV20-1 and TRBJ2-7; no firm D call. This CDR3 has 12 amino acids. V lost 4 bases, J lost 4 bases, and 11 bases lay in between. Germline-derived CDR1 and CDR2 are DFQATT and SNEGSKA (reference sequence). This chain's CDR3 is CSATGPRYEQYF. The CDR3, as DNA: TGCAGTGCTACCGGGCCCCGGTACGAGCAGTACTTC.

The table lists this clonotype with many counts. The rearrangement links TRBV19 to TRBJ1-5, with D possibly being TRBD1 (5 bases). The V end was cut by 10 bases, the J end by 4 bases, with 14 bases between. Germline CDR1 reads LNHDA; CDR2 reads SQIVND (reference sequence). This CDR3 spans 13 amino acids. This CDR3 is CATHPGGNQPQHF. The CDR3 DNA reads TGTGCCACCCATCCCGGGGGGAATCAGCCCCAGCATTTT.

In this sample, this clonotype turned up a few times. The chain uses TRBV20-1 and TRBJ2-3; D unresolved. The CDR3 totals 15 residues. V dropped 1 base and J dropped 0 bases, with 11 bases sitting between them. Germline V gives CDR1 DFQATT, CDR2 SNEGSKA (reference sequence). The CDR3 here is CSARAGSTSTDTQYF. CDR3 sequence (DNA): TGCAGTGCTAGAGCCGGCAGTACTAGCACAGATACGCAGTATTTT.

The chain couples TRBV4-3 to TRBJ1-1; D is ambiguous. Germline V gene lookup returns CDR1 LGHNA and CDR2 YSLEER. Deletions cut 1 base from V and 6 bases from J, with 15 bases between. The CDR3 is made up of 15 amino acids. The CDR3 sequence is CASSQARPKVAEAFF. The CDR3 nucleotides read TGCGCCAGCAGCCAAGCCAGACCCAAGGTCGCTGAAGCTTTCTTT.

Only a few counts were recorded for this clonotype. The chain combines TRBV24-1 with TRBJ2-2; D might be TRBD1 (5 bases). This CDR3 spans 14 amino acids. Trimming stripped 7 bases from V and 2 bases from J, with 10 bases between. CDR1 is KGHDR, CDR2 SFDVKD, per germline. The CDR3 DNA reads TGTGCCACCAGCTCAGGGATAAACACCGGGGAGCTGTTTTTT. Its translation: CATSSGINTGELFF.

CDR3 nucleotides: TGTGCCAGCAGTTTACTAGCGGGGCTGGATACGCAGTATTTT. This gives the protein CASSLLAGLDTQYF. J is TRBJ2-3 and V is TRBV27; 9 bases agree with TRBD2. Per the germline V gene, CDR1 is MNHEY and CDR2 is SMNVEV (reference sequence). CDR3 length: 14 residues. With V trimmed by 2 bases and J by 6 bases, 3 bases remained unmatched.

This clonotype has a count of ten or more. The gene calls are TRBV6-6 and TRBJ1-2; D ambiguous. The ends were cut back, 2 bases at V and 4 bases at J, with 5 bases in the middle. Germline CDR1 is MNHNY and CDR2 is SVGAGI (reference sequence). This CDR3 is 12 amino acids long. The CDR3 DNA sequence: TGTGCCAGCAGTTACACTGCCTATGGCTACACCTTC. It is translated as CASSYTAYGYTF.

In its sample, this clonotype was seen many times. The CDR3 sequence: CASSSQASGVETQYF. CDR3 bases: TGCGCCAGCAGCTCCCAGGCTAGCGGGGTAGAGACCCAGTACTTC. The J gene is TRBJ2-5, the V gene TRBV5-1; 9 nucleotides line up with TRBD2. Germline V gene lookup returns CDR1 SGHRS and CDR2 YFSETQ. CDR3 size: 15 residues. V shed 3 bases and J 4 bases; nucleotides not matched to a gene: 7. Complete variable domain (other parts from reference TRBV5-1 and TRBJ2-5): KAGVTQTPRYLIKTRGQQVTLSCSPISGHRSVSWYQQTPGQGLQFLFEYFSETQRNKGNFPGRFSGRQFSNSRSEMNVSTLELGDSALYLCASSSQASGVETQYFGPGTRLLVL.

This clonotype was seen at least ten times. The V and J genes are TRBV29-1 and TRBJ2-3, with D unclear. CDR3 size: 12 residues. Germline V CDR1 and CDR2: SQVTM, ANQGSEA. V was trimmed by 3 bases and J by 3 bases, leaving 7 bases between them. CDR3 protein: CSVEPQTDTQYF. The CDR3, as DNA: TGCAGCGTTGAGCCACAGACAGATACGCAGTATTTT.

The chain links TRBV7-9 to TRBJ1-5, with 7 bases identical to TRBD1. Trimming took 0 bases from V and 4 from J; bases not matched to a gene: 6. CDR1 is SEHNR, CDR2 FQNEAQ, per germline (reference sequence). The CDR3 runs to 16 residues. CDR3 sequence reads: CASSLASGRGNQPQHF. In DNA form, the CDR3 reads TGTGCCAGCAGCTTAGCTTCCGGCAGGGGGAATCAGCCCCAGCATTTT.

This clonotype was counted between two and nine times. Here the CDR3 reads CASSFFQEGTDTQYF. CDR3 DNA: TGTGCCAGCAGTTTCTTCCAGGAGGGGACAGATACGCAGTATTTT. This rearrangement joins TRBV12-3 or TRBV12-4 to TRBJ2-3; the D gene is possibly TRBD2 (6 bases). The CDR3 extends over 15 amino acids. Trimming removed 3 bases at V and 3 bases at J, with 13 bases between.

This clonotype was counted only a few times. The CDR3 sequence is CASSEGQGWAGELFF. Written as DNA, the CDR3 is TGTGCCAGCAGTGAAGGGCAGGGGTGGGCCGGGGAGCTGTTTTTT. The chain employs TRBV2 and TRBJ2-2, with a weak D call TRBD1 (6 bases). The V end lost 1 base, the J end lost 6 bases, and 12 bases lay between the germline ends. The CDR3 runs 15 residues. CDR1 and CDR2 from the germline V gene are SNHLY and FYNNEI.

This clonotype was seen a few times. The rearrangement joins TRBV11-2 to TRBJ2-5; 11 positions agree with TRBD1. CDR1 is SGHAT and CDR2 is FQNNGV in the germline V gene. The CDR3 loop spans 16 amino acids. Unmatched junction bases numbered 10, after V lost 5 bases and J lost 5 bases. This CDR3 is CASSKTLDRGPETQYF. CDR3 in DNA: TGTGCCAGCAGCAAAACCCTGGACAGGGGGCCCGAGACCCAGTACTTC.

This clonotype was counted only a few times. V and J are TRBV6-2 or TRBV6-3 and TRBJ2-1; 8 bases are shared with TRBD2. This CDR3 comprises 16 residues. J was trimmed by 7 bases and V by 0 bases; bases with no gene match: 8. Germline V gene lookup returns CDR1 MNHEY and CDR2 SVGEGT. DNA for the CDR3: TGTGCCAGCAGTTACTCGGCATTGGGACTAGTAAATGAGCAGTTCTTC. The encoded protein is CASSYSALGLVNEQFF.

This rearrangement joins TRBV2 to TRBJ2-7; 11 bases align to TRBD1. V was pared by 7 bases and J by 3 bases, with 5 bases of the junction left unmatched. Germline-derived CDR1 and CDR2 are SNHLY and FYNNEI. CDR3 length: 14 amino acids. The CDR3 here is CASNGQGAIYEQYF. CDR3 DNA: TGTGCCAGCAATGGACAGGGGGCTATCTACGAGCAGTACTTC.

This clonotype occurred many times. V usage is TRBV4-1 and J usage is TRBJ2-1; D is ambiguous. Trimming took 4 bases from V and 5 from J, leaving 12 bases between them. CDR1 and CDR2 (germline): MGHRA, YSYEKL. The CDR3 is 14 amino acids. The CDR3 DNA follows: TGCGCCAGCAGCCCACGCCGGACCGACAATGAGCAGTTCTTC. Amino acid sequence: CASSPRRTDNEQFF.

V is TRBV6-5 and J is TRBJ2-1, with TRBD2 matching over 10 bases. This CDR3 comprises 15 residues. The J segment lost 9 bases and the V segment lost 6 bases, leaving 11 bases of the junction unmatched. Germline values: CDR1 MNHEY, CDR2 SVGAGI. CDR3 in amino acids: CASSSPGTSEIEQFF. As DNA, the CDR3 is TGTGCCAGCAGCAGTCCCGGGACTAGCGAGATTGAGCAGTTCTTC.

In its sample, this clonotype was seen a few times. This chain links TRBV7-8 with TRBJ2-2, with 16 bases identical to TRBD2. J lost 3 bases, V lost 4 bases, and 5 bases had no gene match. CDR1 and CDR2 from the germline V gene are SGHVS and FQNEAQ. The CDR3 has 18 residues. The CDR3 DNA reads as TGTGCCAGCAGCTCGACGGGACTAGCGGGGGGGTACACCGGGGAGCTGTTTTTT. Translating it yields CASSSTGLAGGYTGELFF.

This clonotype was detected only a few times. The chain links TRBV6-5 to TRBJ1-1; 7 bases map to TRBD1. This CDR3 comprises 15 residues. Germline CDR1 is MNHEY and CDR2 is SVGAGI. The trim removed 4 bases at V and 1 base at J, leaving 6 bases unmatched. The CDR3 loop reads CASSSGDSRNTEAFF. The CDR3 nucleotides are TGTGCCAGCAGTTCTGGGGACAGTCGGAACACTGAAGCTTTCTTT.